The 12 T cell receptor beta chains given below trace back to one sample, sequenced in a study of PD-1 blockade in classical Hodgkin lymphoma. Libraries were prepared by immunoSEQ multiplex PCR; TCRdb keeps only in-frame clonotypes and omits some of them. Of roughly 24,000 clones listed, roughly 80% were seen once; the top ten hold about 17%. Relapse was seen in all patients after autologous stem cell transplantation, and brentuximab vedotin exposure was variable. Source: peripheral blood mononuclear cells (PBMCs), taken before the second cycle of nivolumab. These receptors were collected from a human donor with classical Hodgkin lymphoma.

The V and J genes are TRBV6-1 and TRBJ2-2; the D gene is possibly TRBD1 (6 bases). Germline CDR1 is MNHNS and CDR2 is SASEGT. V lost 6 bases to trimming and J lost 3 bases, with 11 bases between them. The CDR3 is made up of 14 amino acids. The DNA for the CDR3 is TGTGCCAGCAGGAGGGCAGGGGACACCGGGGAGCTGTTTTTT. As protein: CASRRAGDTGELFF.

This chain connects TRBV5-1 to TRBJ2-2; TRBD2 matches at 9 bases. CDR3 length equals 18 residues. The V gene end was trimmed by 5 bases and the J gene end by 0 bases; junction bases not matched to a gene: 11. The germline gives CDR1 SGHRS, CDR2 YFSETQ. The CDR3: CASSRNLAGRTNTGELFF. CDR3 DNA sequence: TGCGCCAGCAGTAGGAATCTAGCGGGACGCACGAACACCGGGGAGCTGTTTTTT.

The V and J genes are TRBV7-9 and TRBJ2-1, with TRBD2 as a possible D gene (7 bases). The germline CDR1 and CDR2 sequences are SEHNR and FQNEAQ (reference sequence). The CDR3 consists of 14 residues. V dropped 2 bases and J dropped 7 bases, with 12 bases sitting between them. CDR3 bases: TGTGCCAGCAGCTTACGGGGAGGGGGGAATGAGCAGTTCTTC. It codes for CASSLRGGGNEQFF.

V gene TRBV9 combines with J gene TRBJ2-2; tentative D call: TRBD2 (5 bases). The CDR3 contains 19 residues. CDR1 SGDLS and CDR2 YYNGEE come from the germline V gene. The V end was cut by 4 bases, the J end by 1 base, with 23 bases between. The CDR3 DNA reads TGTGCCAGCAGCCCCGCCCTACCCGGACGGGAATGGAACACCGGGGAGCTGTTTTTT. Translation gives CASSPALPGREWNTGELFF.

The gene calls are TRBV10-3 and TRBJ2-2, with a weak D call TRBD1 (6 bases). V dropped 7 bases and J dropped 3 bases, with 12 bases sitting between them. The CDR3 runs to 14 residues. Germline V gives CDR1 ENHRY, CDR2 SYGVKD. The CDR3: CAITKDSYTGELFF. The CDR3 region has the DNA TGTGCCATCACCAAGGACAGTTACACCGGGGAGCTGTTTTTT.

This sequence joins TRBV2 and TRBJ1-5; D is possibly TRBD1 (5 bases). V dropped 5 bases and J dropped 2 bases, with 16 bases sitting between them. This CDR3 contains 16 residues. Germline CDR1 SNHLY, CDR2 FYNNEI. CDR3 amino acids: CASSPSRAYGNQPQHF. For the CDR3, the DNA is TGTGCCAGCAGTCCCAGCAGGGCTTATGGCAATCAGCCCCAGCATTTT.

As DNA, the CDR3 is TGCGCCAGCAGTGAGTTGGGACACACTCGAGGTGGAGCTTTCTTT. Translated: CASSELGHTRGGAFF. This chain uses TRBV10-1 with TRBJ1-1; D is perhaps TRBD1 (6 bases). The CDR3 totals 15 residues. Trimming removed 1 base at V and 10 bases at J, with 19 bases between. The germline V gene encodes CDR1 WNHNN and CDR2 SYGVQD (reference sequence).

This chain connects TRBV5-1 to TRBJ2-7; D unclear. The germline V gene has CDR1 SGHRS and CDR2 YFSETQ. CDR3 length: 14 residues. Trimming removed 2 bases from V and 0 bases from J, with 9 bases in between. The CDR3 nucleotides read TGCGCCAGCAGCTTCGGGCTGAGCTCCTACGAGCAGTACTTC. It encodes CASSFGLSSYEQYF.

The chain combines TRBV5-1 with TRBJ1-1, with D perhaps matching TRBD1 (5 bases). Germline V gives CDR1 SGHRS, CDR2 YFSETQ. This CDR3 is 14 amino acids long. V was cut by 1 base and J by 1 base, with 8 bases left in between. The CDR3 reads CASSLNGQNTEAFF. CDR3 nucleotides: TGCGCCAGCAGCTTGAACGGACAGAACACTGAAGCTTTCTTT.

The chain is built from TRBV13 and TRBJ2-2; 9 bases match TRBD2. Unmatched junction bases numbered 7, after V lost 5 bases and J lost 3 bases. CDR3 length equals 16 residues. From germline, CDR1 is PRHDT and CDR2 FYEKMQ (reference sequence). DNA for the CDR3: TGTGCCAGCAGCCCAGCGGGACTAGCTCACACCGGGGAGCTGTTTTTT. Its translation: CASSPAGLAHTGELFF.

The CDR3 protein is CASSPESPPPKFF. The DNA for the CDR3 is TGTGCCAGCAGTCCCGAATCCCCCCCGCCCAAGTTCTTC. The chain employs TRBV6-4 and TRBJ2-1; D is undetermined. Trimming shortened V by 5 bases and J by 14 bases, and 19 bases separated the two germline ends. This CDR3 has 13 residues. Looked up from germline, CDR1 is MRHNA and CDR2 is SNTAGT.

The chain is built from TRBV6-5 and TRBJ2-1; D is undetermined. CDR3 length: 13 residues. Deletions cut 10 bases from V and 10 bases from J, with 20 bases between. Germline V gene sequence: CDR1 MNHEY, CDR2 SVGAGI. The CDR3 DNA follows: TGTGCCACCACCTCGGAGTGGCGTAAGGAGCAGTTCTTC. This encodes CATTSEWRKEQFF.